Reported below is one TCR beta chain. These data belong to a study of blood T cell repertoires in COVID-19. TCRdb's copy holds only in-frame clones and misses some; the assay was immunoSEQ multiplex PCR. The table lists approximately 34,000 clones, 80% to 90% of them singletons. The TCR comes from a human donor in a cohort sampled during active COVID-19. The sequenced material came from peripheral blood.

The CDR3: CASAESTSGREYYNTGPYREQFF. CDR3 DNA sequence: TGTGCTAGTGCCGAGAGCACTAGCGGGAGAGAGTATTACAATACGGGCCCGTACAGGGAGCAGTTCTTC. The rearrangement joins TRBV12-5 to TRBJ2-1; 11 nucleotides match TRBD2. J was trimmed by 10 bases and V by 7 bases; bases with no gene match: 36. This CDR3 region has 23 residues. Germline CDR1 reads LGHNT; CDR2 reads FRNRAP. Variable domain in full (rest from reference TRBV12-5 and TRBJ2-1): DARVTQTPRHKVTEMGQEVTMRCQPILGHNTVFWYRQTMMQGLELLAYFRNRAPLDDSGMPKDRFSAEMPDATLATLKIQPSEPRDSAVYFCASAESTSGREYYNTGPYREQFFGPGTRLTVL.